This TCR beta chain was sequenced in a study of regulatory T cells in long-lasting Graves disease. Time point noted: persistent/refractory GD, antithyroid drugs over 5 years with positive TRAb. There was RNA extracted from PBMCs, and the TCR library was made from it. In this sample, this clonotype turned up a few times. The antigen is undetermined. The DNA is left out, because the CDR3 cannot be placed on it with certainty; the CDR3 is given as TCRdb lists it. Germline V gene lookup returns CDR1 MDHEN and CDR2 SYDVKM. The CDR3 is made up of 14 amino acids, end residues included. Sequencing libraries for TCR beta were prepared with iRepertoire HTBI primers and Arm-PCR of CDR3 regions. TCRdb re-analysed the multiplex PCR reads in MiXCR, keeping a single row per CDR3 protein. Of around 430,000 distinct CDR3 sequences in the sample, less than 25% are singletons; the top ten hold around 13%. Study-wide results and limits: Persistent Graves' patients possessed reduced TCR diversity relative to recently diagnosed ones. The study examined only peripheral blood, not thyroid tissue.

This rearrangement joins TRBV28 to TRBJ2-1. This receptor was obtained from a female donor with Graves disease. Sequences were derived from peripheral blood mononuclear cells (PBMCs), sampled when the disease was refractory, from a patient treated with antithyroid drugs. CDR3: CASSSSTILRRQFF.